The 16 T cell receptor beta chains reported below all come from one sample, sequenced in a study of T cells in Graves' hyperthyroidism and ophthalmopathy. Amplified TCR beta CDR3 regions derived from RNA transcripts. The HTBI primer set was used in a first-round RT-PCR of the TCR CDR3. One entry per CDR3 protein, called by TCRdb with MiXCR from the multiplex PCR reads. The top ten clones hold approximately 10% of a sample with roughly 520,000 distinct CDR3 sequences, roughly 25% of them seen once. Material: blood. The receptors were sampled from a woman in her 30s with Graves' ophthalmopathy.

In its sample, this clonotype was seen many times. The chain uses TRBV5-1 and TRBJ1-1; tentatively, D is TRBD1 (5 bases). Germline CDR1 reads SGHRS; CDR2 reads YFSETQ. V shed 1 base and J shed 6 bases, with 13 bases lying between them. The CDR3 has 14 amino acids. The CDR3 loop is CASSLTAGGSEAFF. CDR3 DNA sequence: TGCGCCAGCAGCTTGACAGCCGGGGGGTCTGAAGCTTTCTTT.

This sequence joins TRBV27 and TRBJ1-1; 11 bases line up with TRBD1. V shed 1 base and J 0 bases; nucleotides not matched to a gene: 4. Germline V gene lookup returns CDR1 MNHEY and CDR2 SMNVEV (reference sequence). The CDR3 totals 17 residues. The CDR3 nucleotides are TGTGCCAGCAGTTTATATGGGACAGGGGGATTGAACACTGAAGCTTTCTTT. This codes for CASSLYGTGGLNTEAFF.

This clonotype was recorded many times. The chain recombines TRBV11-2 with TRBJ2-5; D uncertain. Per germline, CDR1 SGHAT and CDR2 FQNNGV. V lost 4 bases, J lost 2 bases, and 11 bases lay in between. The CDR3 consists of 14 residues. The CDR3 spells CASSSYTKQETQYF. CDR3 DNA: TGTGCCAGCAGCTCGTACACTAAGCAAGAGACCCAGTACTTC. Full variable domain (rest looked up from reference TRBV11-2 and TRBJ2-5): EAGVAQSPRYKIIEKRQSVAFWCNPISGHATLYWYQQILGQGPKLLIQFQNNGVVDDSQLPKDRFSAERLKGVDSTLKIQPAKLEDSAVYLCASSSYTKQETQYFGPGTRLLVL.

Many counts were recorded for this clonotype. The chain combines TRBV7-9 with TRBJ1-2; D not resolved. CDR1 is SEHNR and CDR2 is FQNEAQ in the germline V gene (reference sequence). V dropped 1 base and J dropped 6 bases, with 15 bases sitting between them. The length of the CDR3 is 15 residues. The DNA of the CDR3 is TGTGCCAGCAGCTTAGACGCCAGGCTGGGAAATGGCTACACCTTC. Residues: CASSLDARLGNGYTF.

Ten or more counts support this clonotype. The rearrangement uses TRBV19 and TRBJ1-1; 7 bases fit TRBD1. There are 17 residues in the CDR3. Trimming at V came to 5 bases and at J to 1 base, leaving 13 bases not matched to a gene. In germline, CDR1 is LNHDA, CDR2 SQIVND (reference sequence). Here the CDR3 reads CASSDDLYDRANTEAFF. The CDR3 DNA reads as TGTGCCAGTAGTGACGACCTTTACGACAGGGCGAACACTGAAGCTTTCTTT.

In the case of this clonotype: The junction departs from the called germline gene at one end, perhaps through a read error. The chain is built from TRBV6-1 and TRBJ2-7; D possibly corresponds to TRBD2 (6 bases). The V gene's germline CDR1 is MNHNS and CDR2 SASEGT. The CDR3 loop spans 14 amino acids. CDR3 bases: TGTGTCAGCAGCGCCGTGGGACTCTCCTACGAGCAGTACTTC. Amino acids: CVSSAVGLSYEQYF.

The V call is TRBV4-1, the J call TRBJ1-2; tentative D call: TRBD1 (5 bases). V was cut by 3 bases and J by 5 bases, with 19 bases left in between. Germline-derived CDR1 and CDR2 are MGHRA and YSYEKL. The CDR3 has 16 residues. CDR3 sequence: CASSQEPGPRPYGYTF. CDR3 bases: TGCGCCAGCAGCCAGGAACCGGGACCGAGGCCTTATGGCTACACCTTC.

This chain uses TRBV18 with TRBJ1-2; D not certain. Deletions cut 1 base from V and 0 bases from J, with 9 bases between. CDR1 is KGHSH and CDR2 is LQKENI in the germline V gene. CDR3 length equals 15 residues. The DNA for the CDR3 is TGTGCCAGCTCACCACAGGACGGACCTAACTATGGCTACACCTTC. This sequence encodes CASSPQDGPNYGYTF.

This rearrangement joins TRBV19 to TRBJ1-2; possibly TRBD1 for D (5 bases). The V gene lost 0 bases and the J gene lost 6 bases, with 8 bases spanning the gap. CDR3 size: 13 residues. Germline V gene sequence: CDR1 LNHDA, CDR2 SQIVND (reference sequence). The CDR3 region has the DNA TGTGCCAGTAGTATAGAAGGGGCGGATGGCTACACCTTC. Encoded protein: CASSIEGADGYTF. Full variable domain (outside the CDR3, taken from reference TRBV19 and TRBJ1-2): DGGITQSPKYLFRKEGQNVTLSCEQNLNHDAMYWYRQDPGQGLRLIYYSQIVNDFQKGDIAEGYSVSREKKESFPLTVTSAQKNPTAFYLCASSIEGADGYTFGSGTRLTVV.

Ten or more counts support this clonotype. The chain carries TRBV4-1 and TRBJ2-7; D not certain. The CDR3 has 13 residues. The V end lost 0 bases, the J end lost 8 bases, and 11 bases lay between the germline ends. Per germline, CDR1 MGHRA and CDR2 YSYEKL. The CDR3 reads CASSQDVFQKQYF. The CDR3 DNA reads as TGCGCCAGCAGCCAAGATGTTTTCCAGAAGCAGTACTTC.

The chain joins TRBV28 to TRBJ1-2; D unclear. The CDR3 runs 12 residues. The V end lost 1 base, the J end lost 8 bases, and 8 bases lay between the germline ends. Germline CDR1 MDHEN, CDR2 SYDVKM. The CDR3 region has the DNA TGTGCCAGCAGTTTATACGGGGAAGGCTACACCTTC. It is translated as CASSLYGEGYTF.

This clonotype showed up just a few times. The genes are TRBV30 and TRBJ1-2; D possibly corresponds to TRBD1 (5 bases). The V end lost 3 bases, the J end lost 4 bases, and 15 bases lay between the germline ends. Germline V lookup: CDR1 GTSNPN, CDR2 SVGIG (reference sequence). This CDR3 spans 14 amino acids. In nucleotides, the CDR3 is TGTGCCTGGAGGGGGACTGCACTCCGCTATGGCTACACCTTC. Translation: CAWRGTALRYGYTF. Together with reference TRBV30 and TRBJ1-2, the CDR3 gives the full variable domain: SQTIHQWPATLVQPVGSPLSLECTVEGTSNPNLYWYRQAAGRGLQLLFYSVGIGQISSEVPQNLSASRPQDRQFILSSKKLLLSDSGFYLCAWRGTALRYGYTFGSGTRLTVV.

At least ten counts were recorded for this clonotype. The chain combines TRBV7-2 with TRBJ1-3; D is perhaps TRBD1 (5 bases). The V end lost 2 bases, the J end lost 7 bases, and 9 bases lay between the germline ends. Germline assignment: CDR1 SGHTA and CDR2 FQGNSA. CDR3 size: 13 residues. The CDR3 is CASSLRDGNTIYF. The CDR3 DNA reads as TGTGCCAGCAGCTTACGGGACGGGAACACCATATATTTT. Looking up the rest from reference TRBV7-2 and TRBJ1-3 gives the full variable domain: GAGVSQSPSNKVTEKGKDVELRCDPISGHTALYWYRQSLGQGLEFLIYFQGNSAPDKSGLPSDRFSAERTGGSVSTLTIQRTQQEDSAVYLCASSLRDGNTIYFGEGSWLTVV.

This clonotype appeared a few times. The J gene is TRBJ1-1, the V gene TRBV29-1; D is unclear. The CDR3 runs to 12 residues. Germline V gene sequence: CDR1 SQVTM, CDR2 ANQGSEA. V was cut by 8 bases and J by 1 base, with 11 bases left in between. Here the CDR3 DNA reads TGCAGCTTCTGGCCAGGGAACACTGAAGCTTTCTTT. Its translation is CSFWPGNTEAFF.

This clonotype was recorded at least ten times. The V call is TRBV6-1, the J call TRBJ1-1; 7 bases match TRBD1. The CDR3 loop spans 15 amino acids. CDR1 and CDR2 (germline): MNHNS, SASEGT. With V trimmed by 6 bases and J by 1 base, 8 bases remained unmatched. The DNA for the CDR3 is TGTGCCAGCAGAACAACCGGGACAGAGAACACTGAAGCTTTCTTT. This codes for CASRTTGTENTEAFF.

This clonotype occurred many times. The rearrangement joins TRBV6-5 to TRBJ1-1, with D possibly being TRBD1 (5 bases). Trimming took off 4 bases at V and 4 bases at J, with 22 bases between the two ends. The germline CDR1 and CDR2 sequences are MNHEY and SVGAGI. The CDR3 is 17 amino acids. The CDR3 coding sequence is TGTGCCAGCAGTTCGATGCGTCTCTTCCAAGGGGCCACTGAAGCTTTCTTT. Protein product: CASSSMRLFQGATEAFF.